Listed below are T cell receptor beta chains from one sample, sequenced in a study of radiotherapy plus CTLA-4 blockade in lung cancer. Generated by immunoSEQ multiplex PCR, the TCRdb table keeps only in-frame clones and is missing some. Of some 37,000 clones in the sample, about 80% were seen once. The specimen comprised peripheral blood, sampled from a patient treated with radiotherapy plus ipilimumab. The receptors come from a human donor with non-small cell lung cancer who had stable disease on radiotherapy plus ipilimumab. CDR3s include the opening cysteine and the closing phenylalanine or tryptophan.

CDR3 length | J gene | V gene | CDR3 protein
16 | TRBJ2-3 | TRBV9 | CASSVAVGGSLDTQYF
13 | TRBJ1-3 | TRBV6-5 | CASRWTGGNTIYF
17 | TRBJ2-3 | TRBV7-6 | CASSLGSSGARTDTQYF
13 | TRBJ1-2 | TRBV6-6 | CAAMAETVGGYTF
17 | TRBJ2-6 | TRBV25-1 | CASSPDRDYSGANVLTF
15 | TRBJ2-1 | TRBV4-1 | CASSLGTGGYNEQFF
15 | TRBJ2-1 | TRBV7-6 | CASSSLGDSYNEQFF
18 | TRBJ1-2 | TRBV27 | CASSLSSGYSTKYYGYTF
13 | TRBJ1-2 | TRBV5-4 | CASSSETGNGYTF
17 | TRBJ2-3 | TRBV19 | CASSIDGGGGALDTQYF
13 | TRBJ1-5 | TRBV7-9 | CASSLDRGQPQHF
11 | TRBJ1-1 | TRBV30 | CARGEDTEAFF
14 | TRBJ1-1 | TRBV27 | CASSTGRGDTEAFF
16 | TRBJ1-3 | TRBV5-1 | CASSLDAGPPGNTIYF
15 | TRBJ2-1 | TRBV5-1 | CASNLDIVSYNEQFF
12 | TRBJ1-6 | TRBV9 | CASSVGEGPLHF
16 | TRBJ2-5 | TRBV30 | CAWSRASGAFQETQYF
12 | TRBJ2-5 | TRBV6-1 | CASNEGRETQYF
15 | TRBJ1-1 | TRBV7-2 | CASSSQDDRGTEAFF
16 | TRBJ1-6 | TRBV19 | CASSPTGQWDNSPLHF
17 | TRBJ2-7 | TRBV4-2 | CASSQFARAGVSYEQYF
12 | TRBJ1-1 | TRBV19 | CASFSNGVEAFF
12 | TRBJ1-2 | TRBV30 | CAWSGQGYGYTF
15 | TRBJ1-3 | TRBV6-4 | CAQGEPYRSGNTIYF
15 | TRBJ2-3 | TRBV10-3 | CAISETGISTDTQYF
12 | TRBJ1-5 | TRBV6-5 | CASSTGFQPQHF
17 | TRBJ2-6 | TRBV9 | CASSTLTENSGANVLTF
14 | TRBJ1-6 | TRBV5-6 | CASSLGQGNSPLHF
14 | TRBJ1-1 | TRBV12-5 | CASGFQGQNTEAFF
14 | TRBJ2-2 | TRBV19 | CASSTPGETGELFF
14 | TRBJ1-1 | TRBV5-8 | CASSFGQGWIEAFF
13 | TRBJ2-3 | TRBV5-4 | CASSFDREDTQYF
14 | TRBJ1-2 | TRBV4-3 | CASSQVTLSDGYTF
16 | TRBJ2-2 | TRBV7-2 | CASSFRGGRYTGELFF
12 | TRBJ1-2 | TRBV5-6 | CASSVGGDSYTF
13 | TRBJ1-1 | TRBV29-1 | CSVKTDRNTEAFF
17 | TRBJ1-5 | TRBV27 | CASSLSRTGKESQPQHF
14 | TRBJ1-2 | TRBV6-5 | CASSANRGNYGYTF
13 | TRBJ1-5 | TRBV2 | CASSAGMDQPQHF
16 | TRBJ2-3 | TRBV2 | CASSEANVQGADTQYF
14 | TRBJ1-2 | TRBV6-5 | CASRPDQGARGYTF
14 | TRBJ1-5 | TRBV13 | CASSLGRGDQPQHF
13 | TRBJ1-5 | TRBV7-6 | CASSLELNQPQHF